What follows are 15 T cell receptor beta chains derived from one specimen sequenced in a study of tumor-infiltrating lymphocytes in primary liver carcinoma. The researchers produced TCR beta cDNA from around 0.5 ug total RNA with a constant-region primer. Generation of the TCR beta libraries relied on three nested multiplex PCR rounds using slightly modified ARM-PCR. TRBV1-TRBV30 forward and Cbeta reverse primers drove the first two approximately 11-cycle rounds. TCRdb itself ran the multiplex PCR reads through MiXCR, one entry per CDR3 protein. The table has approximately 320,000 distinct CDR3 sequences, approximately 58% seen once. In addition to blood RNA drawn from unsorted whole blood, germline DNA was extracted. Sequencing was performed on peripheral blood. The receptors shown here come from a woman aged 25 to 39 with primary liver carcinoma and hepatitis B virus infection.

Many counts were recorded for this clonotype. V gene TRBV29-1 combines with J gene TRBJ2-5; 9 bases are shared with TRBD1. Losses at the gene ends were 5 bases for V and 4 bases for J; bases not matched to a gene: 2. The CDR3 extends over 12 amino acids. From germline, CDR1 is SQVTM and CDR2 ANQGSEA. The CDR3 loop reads CSVLGQGETQYF. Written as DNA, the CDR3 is TGCAGCGTTTTGGGACAGGGAGAGACCCAGTACTTC.

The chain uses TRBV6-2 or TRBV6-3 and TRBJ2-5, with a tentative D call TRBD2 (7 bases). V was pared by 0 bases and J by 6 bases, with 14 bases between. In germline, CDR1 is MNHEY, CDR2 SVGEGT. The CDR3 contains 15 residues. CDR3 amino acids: CASSYSGGGLKTQYF. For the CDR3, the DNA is TGTGCCAGCAGTTACTCAGGGGGGGGTTTGAAGACCCAGTACTTC.

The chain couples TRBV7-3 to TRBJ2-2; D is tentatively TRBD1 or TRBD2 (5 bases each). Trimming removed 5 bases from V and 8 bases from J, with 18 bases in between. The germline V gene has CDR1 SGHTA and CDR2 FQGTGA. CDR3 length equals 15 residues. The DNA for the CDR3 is TGTGCCAGCAGCCAGGGACGGACCGGAGTGGGGGAGCTGTTTTTT. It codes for CASSQGRTGVGELFF. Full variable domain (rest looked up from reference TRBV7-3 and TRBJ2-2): GAGVSQTPSNKVTEKGKYVELRCDPISGHTALYWYRQSLGQGPEFLIYFQGTGAADDSGLPNDRFFAVRPEGSVSTLKIQRTERGDSAVYLCASSQGRTGVGELFFGEGSRLTVL.

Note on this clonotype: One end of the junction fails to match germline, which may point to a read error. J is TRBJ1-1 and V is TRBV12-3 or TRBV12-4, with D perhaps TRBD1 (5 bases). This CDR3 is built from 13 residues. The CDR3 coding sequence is TGTGCCAGTAGTTTGAAGGGGTTTGCTGAAGCTTTCTTT. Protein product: CASSLKGFAEAFF.

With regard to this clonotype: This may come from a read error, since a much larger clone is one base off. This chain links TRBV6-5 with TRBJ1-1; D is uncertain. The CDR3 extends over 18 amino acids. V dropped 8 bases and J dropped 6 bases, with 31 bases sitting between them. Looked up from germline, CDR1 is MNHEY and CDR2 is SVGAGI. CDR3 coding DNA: TGTGCCAGCTCCTTTACTGTACAAGGAGGAGTTCAAGGCGCTGAAGCTTTCTTT. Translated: CASSFTVQGGVQGAEAFF.

Here the CDR3 reads CASSRGQDPNEQFF. CDR3 sequence (DNA): TGCGCCAGCAGCAGAGGACAGGACCCCAATGAGCAGTTCTTC. The V gene is TRBV5-1, the J gene TRBJ2-1; 7 nucleotides align to TRBD1. Germline trimming cut 4 bases from V and 6 bases from J; bases unmatched to any gene: 7. CDR3 size: 14 residues. Germline CDR1 and CDR2: SGHRS and YFSETQ.

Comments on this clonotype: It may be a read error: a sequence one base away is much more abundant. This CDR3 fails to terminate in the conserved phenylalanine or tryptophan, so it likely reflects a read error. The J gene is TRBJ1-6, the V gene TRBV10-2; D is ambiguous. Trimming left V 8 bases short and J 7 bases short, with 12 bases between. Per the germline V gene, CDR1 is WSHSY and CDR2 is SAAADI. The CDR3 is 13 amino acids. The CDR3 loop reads CASRPQPNSPLHY. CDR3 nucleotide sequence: TGCGCCAGCCGACCCCAACCCAATTCACCCCTCCACTAT.

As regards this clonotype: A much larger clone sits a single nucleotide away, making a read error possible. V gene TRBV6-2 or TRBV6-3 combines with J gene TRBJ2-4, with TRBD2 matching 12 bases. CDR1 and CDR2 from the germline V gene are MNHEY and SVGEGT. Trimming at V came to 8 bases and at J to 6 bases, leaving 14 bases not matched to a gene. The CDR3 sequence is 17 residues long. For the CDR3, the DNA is TGTGCCAGCGCCCCCCGAATCTGGACTAGCGGGATAAACATTCAGTACTTC. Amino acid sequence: CASAPRIWTSGINIQYF.

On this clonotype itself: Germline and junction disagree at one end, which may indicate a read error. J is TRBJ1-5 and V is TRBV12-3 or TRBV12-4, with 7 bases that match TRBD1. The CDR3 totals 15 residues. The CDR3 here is CASNARGGGNQPLHF. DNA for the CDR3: TGTGCCAGCAACGCAAGAGGGGGCGGCAATCAGCCCCTGCATTTT.

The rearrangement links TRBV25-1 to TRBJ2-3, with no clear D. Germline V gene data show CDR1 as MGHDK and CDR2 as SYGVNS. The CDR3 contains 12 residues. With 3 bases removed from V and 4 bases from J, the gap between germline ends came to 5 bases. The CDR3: CASSDAADTQYF. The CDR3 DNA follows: TGTGCCAGCAGTGACGCCGCAGATACGCAGTATTTT.

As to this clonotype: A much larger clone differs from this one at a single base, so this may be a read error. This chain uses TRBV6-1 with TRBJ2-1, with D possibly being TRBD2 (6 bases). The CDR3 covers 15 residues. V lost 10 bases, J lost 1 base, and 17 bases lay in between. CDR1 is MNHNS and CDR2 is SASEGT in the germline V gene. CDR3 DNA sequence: TGTGCCAACAGACCCGGGACTTTTTCCTACAATGAGCAGTTCTTC. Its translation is CANRPGTFSYNEQFF.

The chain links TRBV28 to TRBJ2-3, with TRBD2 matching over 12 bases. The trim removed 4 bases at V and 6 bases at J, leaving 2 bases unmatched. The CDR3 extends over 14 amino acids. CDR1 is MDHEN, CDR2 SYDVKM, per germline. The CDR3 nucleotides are TGTGCCAGCAGTTGGGGGACTAGCGGGGATACGCAGTATTTT. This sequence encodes CASSWGTSGDTQYF.

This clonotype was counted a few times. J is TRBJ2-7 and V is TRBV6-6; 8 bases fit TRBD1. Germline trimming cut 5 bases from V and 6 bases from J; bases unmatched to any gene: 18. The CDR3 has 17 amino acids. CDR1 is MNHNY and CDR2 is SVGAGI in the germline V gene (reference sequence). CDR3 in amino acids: CASSGSRTGPQLGEQYF. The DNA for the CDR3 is TGTGCCAGCAGTGGCTCCCGGACAGGGCCCCAACTCGGCGAGCAGTACTTC.

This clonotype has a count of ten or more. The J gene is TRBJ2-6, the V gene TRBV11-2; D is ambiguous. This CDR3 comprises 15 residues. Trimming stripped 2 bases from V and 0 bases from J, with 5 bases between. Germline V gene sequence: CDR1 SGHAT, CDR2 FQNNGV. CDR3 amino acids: CASSLRVSGANVLTF. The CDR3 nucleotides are TGTGCCAGCAGCTTAAGGGTCTCTGGGGCCAACGTCCTGACTTTC.

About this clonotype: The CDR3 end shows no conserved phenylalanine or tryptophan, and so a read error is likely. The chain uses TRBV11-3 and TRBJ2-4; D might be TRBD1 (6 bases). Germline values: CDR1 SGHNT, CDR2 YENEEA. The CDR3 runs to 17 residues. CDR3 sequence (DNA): TGTGCCAGCAAATATCCGGGACACTCTTTAGCCAAAAACAATCAGTACTTA. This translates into CASKYPGHSLAKNNQYL.